Listed below are T cell receptor beta chains from one sample, sequenced in a study of T cell repertoires in cytomegalovirus infection. TCRdb used MiXCR to reprocess the reads, holding one entry per CDR3 protein. The sample records fewer than 700,000 distinct CDR3 sequences, approximately 25% being singletons. The sequenced sample consisted of CD8+ T cells from PBMCs. The source of these receptors is a human donor in good health (CMV status not recorded). Some clones in this sample may be carry-over from other donors' samples. CDR3s include the opening cysteine and the closing phenylalanine or tryptophan. A D gene is named only where the DNA matches it firmly. The size field is filled for only some rows; it gives once, few, many or a size class.

>many|NA|12|TRBV7-2|TRBJ1-1
TGTGCCAGCAGCTTAGTGGGCGTTGAAGCTTTCTTT
CASSLVGVEAFF
>NA|NA|14|TRBV20-1|TRBJ2-1
TGCAGTGCTAGAGTCTTCTTGGCAGTTTTTGAGCAGTTCTTC
CSARVFLAVFEQFF
>NA|NA|14|TRBV4-3|TRBJ2-4
TGCGCCAGCAGCCAAGATTGGGGGGAGAACATTCAGTACTTC
CASSQDWGENIQYF
>many|NA|15|TRBV6-5|TRBJ1-6
TGTGCCAGCAGTTACTCGGGGAGCGGTGGTTCACCCCTCCACTTT
CASSYSGSGGSPLHF
>NA|TRBD1|15|TRBV29-1|TRBJ1-2
TGCAGCGTTGAAGGCACCGGGACAGGGGGGGGAGGCTACACCTTC
CSVEGTGTGGGGYTF
>NA|NA|16|TRBV6-6|TRBJ2-5
TGTGCCAGCAGTTACTCGAACAGCCCAAGGTCGGAGACCCAGTACTTC
CASSYSNSPRSETQYF
>NA|NA|17|TRBV28|TRBJ1-1
TGTGCCAGCAGCATAACTACACCGTTCGGCCGGAACACTGAAGCTTTCTTT
CASSITTPFGRNTEAFF
>many|TRBD1|15|TRBV7-8|TRBJ1-5
TGTGCCAGCAGCCAGGGGGGACAGGGATATCAGCCCCAGCATTTT
CASSQGGQGYQPQHF
>few|TRBD1|13|TRBV10-2|TRBJ1-2
TGCGCCAGCAGCCCCGGACAGGGTCGGGGCTACACCTTC
CASSPGQGRGYTF
>few|NA|12|TRBV6-4|TRBJ1-2
TGTGCCAGCACGAGGGGGGACGGTGGCTACACCTTC
CASTRGDGGYTF
>once|NA|16|TRBV11-2|TRBJ2-1
TGTGCCAGCAGCTTAGGGCCGGAACATCCCTACAATGAGCAGTTCTTC
CASSLGPEHPYNEQFF
>many|NA|17|TRBV23-1|TRBJ2-4
TGCGCCAGCAGTCAATCGAAAGGCAAAATCACCAAAAACATTCAGTACTTC
CASSQSKGKITKNIQYF
>NA|TRBD2|19|TRBV27|TRBJ2-3
TGTGCCAGCAGTTTCGTTATTCCCCTAGCGGGGGGTAGCACAGATACGCAGTATTTT
CASSFVIPLAGGSTDTQYF
>many|TRBD1|17|TRBV7-2|TRBJ1-2
TGTGCCAGCAGCTTACCGGAGCGGACAGGGGTCGACTATGGCTACACCTTC
CASSLPERTGVDYGYTF
>NA|NA|14|TRBV25-1|TRBJ1-2
TGTGCCAACAGTTCGGGGGCTGGTTCCTATGGCTACACCTTC
CANSSGAGSYGYTF
>few|NA|16|TRBV12-3/TRBV12-4|TRBJ2-1
TGTGCCAGCAGTCCCATCCGCGGTGGGGGTGACGATGAGCAGTTCTTC
CASSPIRGGGDDEQFF
>few|TRBD2|19|TRBV20-1|TRBJ2-3
TGCAGTGCTAGAGACACTAGCGGGGGGAGTTATCTGAGCACAGATACGCAGTATTTT
CSARDTSGGSYLSTDTQYF
>NA|NA|13|TRBV7-6|TRBJ2-3
TGTGCCAGCAGCTTAAGTCCATCAGATACGCAGTATTTT
CASSLSPSDTQYF
>few|NA|12|TRBV29-1|TRBJ1-2
TGCAGAGACTCGTTGGACTCCGATGGCTACACCTTC
CRDSLDSDGYTF
>many|TRBD1|15|TRBV7-2|TRBJ2-1
TGTGCCAGCAGCTTCGACAGGGGTTCCTACAATGAGCAGTTCTTC
CASSFDRGSYNEQFF
>NA|TRBD2|16|TRBV20-1|TRBJ2-1
TGCAGTGCTAACCCGACTAGCGGGACAATCCCCACCGAGGAGTTCTTC
CSANPTSGTIPTEEFF
>many|NA|14|TRBV27|TRBJ1-3
TGTGCCAGCAGTTTGGGGCCTTCTGGAAACACCATATATTTT
CASSLGPSGNTIYF
>many|NA|15|TRBV20-1|TRBJ1-5
TGCAGTGCTAGACCAGCCGGGGCTAACAATCAGCCCCAGCATTTT
CSARPAGANNQPQHF
>NA|NA|14|TRBV19|TRBJ1-1
TGTGCCAGTATGTCGGGATTAATGAACACTGAAGCTTTCTTT
CASMSGLMNTEAFF
>many|TRBD2|16|TRBV7-6|TRBJ2-3
TGTGCCAGCAGCTCTCTAGCGGGGGGCAACACAGATACGCAGTATTTT
CASSSLAGGNTDTQYF
>many|TRBD2|20|TRBV15|TRBJ2-3
TGTGCCACCAGCAGACTGCTCGGAGGGCTAGCGGGGGGCCGCACAGATACGCAGTATTTT
CATSRLLGGLAGGRTDTQYF
>many|TRBD1|14|TRBV5-5|TRBJ2-5
TGTGCCAGCAGCCTATGGACAGGGAGGGAGACCCAGTACTTC
CASSLWTGRETQYF
>NA|TRBD1|14|TRBV2|TRBJ1-5
TGTGCCAGCAAAGTTTTCGACAGGGGAGAGCCCCAGCATTTT
CASKVFDRGEPQHF
>few|NA|11|TRBV7-9|TRBJ1-1
TGTGCCCAGTTGGTGATTGCTGAAGCTTTCTTT
CAQLVIAEAFF
>many|NA|13|TRBV10-3|TRBJ2-1
TGTGCCATCAGTGATGGGGACTCCAATGAGCAGTTCTTC
CAISDGDSNEQFF
>NA|TRBD1|14|TRBV7-9|TRBJ1-5
TGTGCCAGCAGCCCGGGACAGGGTAGTCAGCCCCAGCATTTT
CASSPGQGSQPQHF
>many|NA|13|TRBV7-2|TRBJ1-2
TGTGCCAGCAACACAGGACCTGGCTATGGCTACACCTTC
CASNTGPGYGYTF
>NA|NA|14|TRBV29-1|TRBJ1-1
TGCAGCGCCTACAGGGTCGAGGGGATTACTGAAGCTTTCTTT
CSAYRVEGITEAFF
>many|NA|18|TRBV6-2/TRBV6-3|TRBJ2-1
TGTGCCAGCAGTTACTCTTACGAGGGGGGGACTTCCTACAATGAGCAGTTCTTC
CASSYSYEGGTSYNEQFF
>many|TRBD1|19|TRBV7-9|TRBJ2-2
TGTGCCAGCAGCTCCTCGTTTAGAGGGGGCTCCTTTGGGACCGGGGAGCTGTTTTTT
CASSSSFRGGSFGTGELFF
>NA|NA|15|TRBV13|TRBJ1-1
TGTGCCAGCAGCTTTCAGGGGATTGGGAACACTGAAGCTTTCTTT
CASSFQGIGNTEAFF
>few|TRBD2|15|TRBV10-3|TRBJ2-1
TGTGCCATACTAGCGTCCCGGGGCTCTTACAATGAGCAGTTCTTC
CAILASRGSYNEQFF
>NA|NA|14|TRBV6-2/TRBV6-3|TRBJ1-2
TGTGCCAGCAGTTACGATCGGGTTTCCTATGGCTACACCTTC
CASSYDRVSYGYTF
>few|NA|13|TRBV12-3/TRBV12-4|TRBJ1-2
TGTGCCAGCAGCCGGACAGTTGGCTATGGCTACACCTTC
CASSRTVGYGYTF
>few|NA|13|TRBV13|TRBJ1-6
TGTGCCAGCAGCTTAGGCCTCGGGGTACTCCTCCACTTT
CASSLGLGVLLHF
>NA|NA|15|TRBV7-9|TRBJ2-3
TGTGCCAGCAGCTGGCCGGGACATGGGGCTGATACGCAGTATTTT
CASSWPGHGADTQYF
>NA|TRBD2|14|TRBV20-1|TRBJ2-3
TGCAGTGCCCTCGGACTAGAAAGCACAGATACGCAGTATTTT
CSALGLESTDTQYF
>NA|NA|19|TRBV3-1|TRBJ2-1
TGTGCCAGCAGCCAGAATAAGGCGGAGCAACCCAGCTCCTACAATGAGCAGTTCTTC
CASSQNKAEQPSSYNEQFF
>many|NA|15|TRBV7-6|TRBJ1-3
TGTGCCAGCAGCTTAGCGGGGGGATTCGGAAACACCATATATTTT
CASSLAGGFGNTIYF
>many|NA|15|TRBV7-9|TRBJ1-5
TGTGCCAGCAGCTCCCTCGGGGGTAGCAATCAGCCCCAGCATTTT
CASSSLGGSNQPQHF